This TCR beta chain was retrieved from a study of T cell responses to AZD1222 COVID-19 vaccine. Study-level background: Second-dose groups at about 4 or about 12 weeks were pooled. Study-level findings and limits: White British ancestry dominated among donors, who included more females, and clonal diversity was possibly underestimated. Repertoire sampling was restricted to post-peak T cell response timepoints. Spike-specific TCR breadth and depth rose after two AZD1222 doses.

CDR1 is SGHRS and CDR2 is YFSETQ in the germline V gene. V shed 4 bases, J shed 4 bases, and the junction held 9 bases outside the gene matches. The CDR3 totals 16 residues. Turning to this clone: The antigen is undetermined.

This table comes from immunoSEQ multiplex PCR, and its TCRdb copy is limited to in-frame clones, with some not included. The repertoire holds 150,000 to 160,000 clones, with more than 90% as singletons. The TCR was taken from an adult in good health. This chain links TRBV5-1 with TRBJ2-5, with 11 bases lining up with TRBD1. Sequences were derived from peripheral blood, sampled on day 0 of AZD1222 vaccination. The CDR3 reads CASSPQWTGGGETQYF. Here the CDR3 DNA reads TGCGCCAGCAGCCCACAATGGACAGGGGGCGGAGAGACCCAGTACTTC.